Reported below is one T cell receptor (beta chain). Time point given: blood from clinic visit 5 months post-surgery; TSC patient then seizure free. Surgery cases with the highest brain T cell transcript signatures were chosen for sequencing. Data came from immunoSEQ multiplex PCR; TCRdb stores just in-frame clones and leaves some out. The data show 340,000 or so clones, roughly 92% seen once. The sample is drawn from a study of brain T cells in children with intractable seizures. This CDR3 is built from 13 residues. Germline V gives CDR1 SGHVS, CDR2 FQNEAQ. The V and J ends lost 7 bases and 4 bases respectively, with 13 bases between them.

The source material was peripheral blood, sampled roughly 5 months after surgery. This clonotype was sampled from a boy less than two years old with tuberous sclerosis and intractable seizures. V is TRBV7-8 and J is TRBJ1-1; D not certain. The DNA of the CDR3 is TGTGCCAGCACCACCCGCTGGGGCACTGAAGCTTTCTTT. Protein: CASTTRWGTEAFF.